The T cell receptor (beta chain) described here comes from a study of Ad26.COV2.S vaccination and SARS-CoV-2 variants. Overall study results and limits: Breadth of non-spike TCRs did not differ between vaccinees and placebo recipients. Measurements of TCR breadth and depth may have given underestimates of the total T cell responses. Vaccine recipients posted higher spike-specific TCR breadth than their placebo counterparts.

Treatment specified: some 19 received Ad26.COV2.S at low or high dose, single or two shots; several received placebo; per-sample allocation not given. Sampling occurred on day 63 after the first vaccine or placebo injection. In the case of this clone: Antigen specificity is unknown.

Here immunoSEQ multiplex PCR was the method, and the copy in TCRdb shows in-frame clones only, minus some. The sample includes 300,000 to 500,000 clones, about 88% seen only once; the top ten take more than 3%. This CDR3 is 12 amino acids long. Germline CDR1 is SGHTA and CDR2 is FQGNSA. V dropped 5 bases and J dropped 8 bases, with 10 bases sitting between them. This chain links TRBV7-2 with TRBJ2-1; D call uncertain. The sample was peripheral blood, taken in a trial of Ad26.COV2.S vaccine versus placebo. The receptor was derived from a person between 18 and 65 years old who received the Ad26.COV2.S COVID-19 vaccine or a placebo. CDR3 sequence: CASSPRVDEQFF. The CDR3 coding sequence is TGTGCCAGCAGCCCAAGGGTGGATGAGCAGTTCTTC.